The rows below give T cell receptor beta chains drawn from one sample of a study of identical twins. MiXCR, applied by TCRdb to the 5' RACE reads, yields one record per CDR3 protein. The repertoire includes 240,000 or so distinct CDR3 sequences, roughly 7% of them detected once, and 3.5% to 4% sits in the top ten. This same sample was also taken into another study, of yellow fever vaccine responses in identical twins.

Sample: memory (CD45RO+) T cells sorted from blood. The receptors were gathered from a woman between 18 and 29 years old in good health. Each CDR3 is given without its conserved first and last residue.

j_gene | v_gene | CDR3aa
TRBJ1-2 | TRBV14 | ASSYRQGGGANYGYT
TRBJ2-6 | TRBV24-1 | ATSDSRDRVRPGANVLT
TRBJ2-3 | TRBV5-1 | ASSWTRGTDTQY
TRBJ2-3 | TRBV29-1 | SGTVQGTDTQY
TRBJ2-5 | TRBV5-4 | ASSASGQRETQY
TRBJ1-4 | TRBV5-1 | ASSLAGLNEKLF
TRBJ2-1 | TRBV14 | ASSQVWGHEQF
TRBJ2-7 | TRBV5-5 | ASSLDGPSYEQY
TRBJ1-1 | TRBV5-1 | ASSPGGTYTEAF
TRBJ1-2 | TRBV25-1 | ASSENPRVERDGYT
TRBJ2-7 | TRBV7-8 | ASSLRSGGGEQY
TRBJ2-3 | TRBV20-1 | SARGASGTTDTQY
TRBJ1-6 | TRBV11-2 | ASSLVGGGWRSPLH
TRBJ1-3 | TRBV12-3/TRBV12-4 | ASSFSQWGGHSGNTIY
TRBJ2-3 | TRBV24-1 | ATSDLLAGGADTQY
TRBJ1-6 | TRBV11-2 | ASSLQGSGSPLH